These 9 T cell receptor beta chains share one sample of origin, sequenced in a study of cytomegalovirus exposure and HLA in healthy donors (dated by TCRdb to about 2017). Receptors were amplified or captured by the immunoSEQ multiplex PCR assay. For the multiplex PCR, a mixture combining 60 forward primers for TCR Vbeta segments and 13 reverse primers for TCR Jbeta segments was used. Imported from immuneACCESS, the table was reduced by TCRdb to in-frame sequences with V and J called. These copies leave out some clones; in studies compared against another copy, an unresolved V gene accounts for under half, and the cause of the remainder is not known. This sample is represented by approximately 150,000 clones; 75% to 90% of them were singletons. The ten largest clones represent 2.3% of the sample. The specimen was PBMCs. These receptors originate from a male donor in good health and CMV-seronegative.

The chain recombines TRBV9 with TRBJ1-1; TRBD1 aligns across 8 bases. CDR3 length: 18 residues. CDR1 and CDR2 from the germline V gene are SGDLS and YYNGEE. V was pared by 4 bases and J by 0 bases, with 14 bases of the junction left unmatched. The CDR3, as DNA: TGTGCCAGCAGCCCTGTAGACCGTACAGGGGGGCTGAACACTGAAGCTTTCTTT. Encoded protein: CASSPVDRTGGLNTEAFF.

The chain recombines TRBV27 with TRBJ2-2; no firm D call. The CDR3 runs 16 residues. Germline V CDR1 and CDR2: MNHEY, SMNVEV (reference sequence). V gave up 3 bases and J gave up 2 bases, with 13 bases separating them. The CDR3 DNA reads TGTGCCAGCAGTTTTTTTGGTCAGGATAACACCGGGGAGCTGTTTTTT. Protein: CASSFFGQDNTGELFF.

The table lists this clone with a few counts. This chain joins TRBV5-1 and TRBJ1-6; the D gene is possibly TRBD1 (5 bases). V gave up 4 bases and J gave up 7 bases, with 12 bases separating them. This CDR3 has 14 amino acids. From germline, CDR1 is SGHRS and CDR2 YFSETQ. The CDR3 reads CASSLRGENSPLHF. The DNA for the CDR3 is TGCGCCAGCAGCCTCCGGGGGGAGAATTCACCCCTCCACTTT.

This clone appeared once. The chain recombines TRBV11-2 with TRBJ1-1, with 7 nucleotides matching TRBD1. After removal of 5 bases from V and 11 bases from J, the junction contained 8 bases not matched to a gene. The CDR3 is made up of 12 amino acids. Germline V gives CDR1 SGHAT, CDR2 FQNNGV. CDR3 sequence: CASSRDRGIAFF. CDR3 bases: TGTGCCAGCAGCCGGGACAGAGGGATTGCTTTCTTT.

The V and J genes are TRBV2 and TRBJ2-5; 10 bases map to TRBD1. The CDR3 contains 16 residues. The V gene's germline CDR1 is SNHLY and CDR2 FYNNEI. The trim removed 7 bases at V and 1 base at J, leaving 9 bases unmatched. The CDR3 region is CASTQGRTGGQETQYF. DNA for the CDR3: TGTGCCAGCACCCAAGGGCGGACAGGGGGCCAAGAGACCCAGTACTTC.

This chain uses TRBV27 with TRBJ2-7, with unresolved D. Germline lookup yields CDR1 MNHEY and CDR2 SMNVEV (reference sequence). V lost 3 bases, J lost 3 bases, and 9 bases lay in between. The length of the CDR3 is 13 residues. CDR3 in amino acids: CASSLNSDYEQYF. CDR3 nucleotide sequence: TGTGCCAGCAGTTTGAACAGTGACTACGAGCAGTACTTC.

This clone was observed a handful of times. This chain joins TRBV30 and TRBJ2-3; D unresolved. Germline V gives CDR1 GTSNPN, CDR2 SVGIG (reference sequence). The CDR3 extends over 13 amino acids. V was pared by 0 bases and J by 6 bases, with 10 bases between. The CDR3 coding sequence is TGTGCCTGGAGTGTAAACCCCCGGGATACGCAGTATTTT. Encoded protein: CAWSVNPRDTQYF.

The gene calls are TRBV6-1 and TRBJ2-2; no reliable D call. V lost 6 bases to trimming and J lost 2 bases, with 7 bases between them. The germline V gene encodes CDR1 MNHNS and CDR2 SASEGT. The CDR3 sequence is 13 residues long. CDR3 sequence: CASRPLNTGELFF. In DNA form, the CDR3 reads TGTGCCAGCAGGCCACTAAACACCGGGGAGCTGTTTTTT.

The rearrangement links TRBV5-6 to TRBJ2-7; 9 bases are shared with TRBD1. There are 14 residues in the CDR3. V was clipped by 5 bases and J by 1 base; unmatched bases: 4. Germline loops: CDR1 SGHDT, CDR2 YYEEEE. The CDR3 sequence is CASSRTGDSYEQYF. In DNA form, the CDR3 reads TGTGCCAGCAGTCGGACAGGGGATTCCTACGAGCAGTACTTC. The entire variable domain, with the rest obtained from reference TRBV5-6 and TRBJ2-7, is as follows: DAGVTQSPTHLIKTRGQQVTLRCSPKSGHDTVSWYQQALGQGPQFIFQYYEEEERQRGNFPDRFSGHQFPNYSSELNVNALLLGDSALYLCASSRTGDSYEQYFGPGTRLTVT.